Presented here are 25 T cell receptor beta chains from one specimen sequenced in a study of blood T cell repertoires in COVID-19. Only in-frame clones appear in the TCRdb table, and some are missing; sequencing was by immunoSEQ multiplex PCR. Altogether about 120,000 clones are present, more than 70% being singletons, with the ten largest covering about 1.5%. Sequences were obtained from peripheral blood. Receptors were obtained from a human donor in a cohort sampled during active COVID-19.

CDR3 sequence (DNA): TGTGCCAGCAGCAAAGCTGAGGCCTACGAGCAGTACTTC. Translation gives CASSKAEAYEQYF. The V call is TRBV21-1, the J call TRBJ2-7; the table gives TRBD2 as D, unverified against the DNA. TRBV21-1 is marked as a pseudogene. This CDR3 region has 13 residues.

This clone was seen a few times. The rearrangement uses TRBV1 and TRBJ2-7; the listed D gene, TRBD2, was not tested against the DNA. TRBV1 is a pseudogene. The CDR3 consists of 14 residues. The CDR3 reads CTSSQSSVSYEQYF. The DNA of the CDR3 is TGCACCAGCAGCCAAAGTTCGGTCTCCTACGAGCAGTACTTC.

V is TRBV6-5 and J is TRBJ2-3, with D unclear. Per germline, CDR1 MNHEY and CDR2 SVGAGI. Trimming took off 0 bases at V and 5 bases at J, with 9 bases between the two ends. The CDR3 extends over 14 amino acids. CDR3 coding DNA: TGTGCCAGCAGTTACTCCCGAGGTGGAGATACGCAGTATTTT. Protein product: CASSYSRGGDTQYF.

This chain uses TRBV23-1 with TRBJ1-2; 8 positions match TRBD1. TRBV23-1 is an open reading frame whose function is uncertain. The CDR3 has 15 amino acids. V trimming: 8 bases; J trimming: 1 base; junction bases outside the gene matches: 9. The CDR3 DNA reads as TGCGCCAGCCTCAGGGGGACAGGCTTTAACTATGGCTACACCTTC. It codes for CASLRGTGFNYGYTF.

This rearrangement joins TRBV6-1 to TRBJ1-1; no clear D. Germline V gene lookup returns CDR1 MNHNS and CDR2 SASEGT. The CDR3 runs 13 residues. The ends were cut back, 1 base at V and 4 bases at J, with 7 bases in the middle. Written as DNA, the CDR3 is TGTGCCAGCAGTGAAGGAGGGCGCACTGAAGCTTTCTTT. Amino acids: CASSEGGRTEAFF.

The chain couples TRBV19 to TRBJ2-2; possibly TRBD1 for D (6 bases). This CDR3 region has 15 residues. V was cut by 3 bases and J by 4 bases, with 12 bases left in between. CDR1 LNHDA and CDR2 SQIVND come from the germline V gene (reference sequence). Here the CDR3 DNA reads TGTGCCAGTAGTATTGACAGGCCGGGCACCGGGGAGCTGTTTTTT. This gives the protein CASSIDRPGTGELFF. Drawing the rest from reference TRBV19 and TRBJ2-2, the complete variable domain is DGGITQSPKYLFRKEGQNVTLSCEQNLNHDAMYWYRQDPGQGLRLIYYSQIVNDFQKGDIAEGYSVSREKKESFPLTVTSAQKNPTAFYLCASSIDRPGTGELFFGEGSRLTVL.

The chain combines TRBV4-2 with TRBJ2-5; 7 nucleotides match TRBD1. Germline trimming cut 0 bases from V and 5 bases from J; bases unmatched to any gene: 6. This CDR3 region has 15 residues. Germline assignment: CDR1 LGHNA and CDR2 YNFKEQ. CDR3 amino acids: CASSQERTGAETQYF. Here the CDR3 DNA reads TGTGCCAGCAGCCAAGAGAGAACAGGGGCCGAGACCCAGTACTTC.

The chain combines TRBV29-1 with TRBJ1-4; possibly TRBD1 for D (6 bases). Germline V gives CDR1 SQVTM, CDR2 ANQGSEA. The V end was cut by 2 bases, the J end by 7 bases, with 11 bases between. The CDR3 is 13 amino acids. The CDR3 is CSVEIRGGEKLFF. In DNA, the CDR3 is TGCAGCGTTGAAATTAGGGGGGGTGAAAAACTGTTTTTT.

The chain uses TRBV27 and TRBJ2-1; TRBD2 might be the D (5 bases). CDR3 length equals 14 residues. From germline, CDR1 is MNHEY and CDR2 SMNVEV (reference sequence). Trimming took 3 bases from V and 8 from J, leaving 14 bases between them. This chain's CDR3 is CASSFGSDGDEQFF. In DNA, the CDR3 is TGTGCCAGCAGTTTTGGGTCCGACGGGGATGAGCAGTTCTTC.

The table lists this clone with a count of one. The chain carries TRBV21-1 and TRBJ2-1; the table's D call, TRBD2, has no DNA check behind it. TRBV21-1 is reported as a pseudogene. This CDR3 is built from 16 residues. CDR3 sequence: CASSRGTSGRRDEQFF. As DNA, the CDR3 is TGTGCCAGCAGCAGGGGCACTAGCGGGAGGAGAGATGAGCAGTTCTTC.

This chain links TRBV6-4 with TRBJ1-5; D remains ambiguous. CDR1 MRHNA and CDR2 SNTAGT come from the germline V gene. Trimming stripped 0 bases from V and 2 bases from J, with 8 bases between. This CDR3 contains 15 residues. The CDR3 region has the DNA TGTGCCAGCAGTGACTCCCCCGGGGGCAATCAGCCCCAGCATTTT. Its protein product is CASSDSPGGNQPQHF.

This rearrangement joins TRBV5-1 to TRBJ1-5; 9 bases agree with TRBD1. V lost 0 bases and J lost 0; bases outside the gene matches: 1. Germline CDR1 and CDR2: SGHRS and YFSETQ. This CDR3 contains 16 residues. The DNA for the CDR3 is TGCGCCAGCAGCTTGGGGGACAGGGATAGCAATCAGCCCCAGCATTTT. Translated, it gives CASSLGDRDSNQPQHF.

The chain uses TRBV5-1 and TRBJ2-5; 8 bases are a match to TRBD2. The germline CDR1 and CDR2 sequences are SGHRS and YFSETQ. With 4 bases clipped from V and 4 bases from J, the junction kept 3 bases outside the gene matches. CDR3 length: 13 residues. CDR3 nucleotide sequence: TGCGCCAGCAGCGGGAGCGGGGGAGAGACCCAGTACTTC. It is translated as CASSGSGGETQYF.

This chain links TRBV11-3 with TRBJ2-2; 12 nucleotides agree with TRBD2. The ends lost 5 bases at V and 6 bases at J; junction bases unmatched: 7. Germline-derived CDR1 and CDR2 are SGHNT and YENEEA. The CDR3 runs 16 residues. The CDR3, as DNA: TGTGCCAGCAGCGGACTAGCGGGAACACAAGCCGGGGAGCTGTTTTTT. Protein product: CASSGLAGTQAGELFF.

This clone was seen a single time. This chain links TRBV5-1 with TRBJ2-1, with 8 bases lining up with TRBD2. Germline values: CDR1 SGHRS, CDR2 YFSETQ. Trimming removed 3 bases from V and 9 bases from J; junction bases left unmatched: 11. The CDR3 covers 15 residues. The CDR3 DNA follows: TGCGCCAGCAGCTGGGCGGGAGGACCGGGGAGTGAGCAGTTCTTC. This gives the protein CASSWAGGPGSEQFF.

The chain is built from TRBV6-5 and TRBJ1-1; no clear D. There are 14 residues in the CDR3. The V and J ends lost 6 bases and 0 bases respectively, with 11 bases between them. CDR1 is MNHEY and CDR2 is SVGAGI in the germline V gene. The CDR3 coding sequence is TGTGCCAGCAGAGGGCGGGAAATGAACACTGAAGCTTTCTTT. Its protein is CASRGREMNTEAFF.

CDR3 coding DNA: TGTGCCAGCAGACGAGGCAGGGGGATGACCTACAATGAGCAGTTCTTC. Translation gives CASRRGRGMTYNEQFF. The chain recombines TRBV27 with TRBJ2-1; 7 bases are a match to TRBD1. V lost 6 bases to trimming and J lost 2 bases; unmatched junction nucleotides: 10. The CDR3 runs 16 residues. Looked up from germline, CDR1 is MNHEY and CDR2 is SMNVEV (reference sequence).

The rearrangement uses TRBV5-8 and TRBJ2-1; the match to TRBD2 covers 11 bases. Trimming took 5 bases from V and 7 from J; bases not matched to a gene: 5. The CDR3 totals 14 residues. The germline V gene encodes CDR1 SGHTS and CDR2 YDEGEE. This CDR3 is CASRLSGRVNEQFF. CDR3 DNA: TGTGCCAGCAGACTTAGCGGGAGGGTGAATGAGCAGTTCTTC.

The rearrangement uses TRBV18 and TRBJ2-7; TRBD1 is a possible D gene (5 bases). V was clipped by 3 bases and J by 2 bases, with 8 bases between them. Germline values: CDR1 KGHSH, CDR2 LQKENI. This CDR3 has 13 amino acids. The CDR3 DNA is TGTGCCAGCTCACCGACAGTCCCCTACGAGCAGTACTTC. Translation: CASSPTVPYEQYF.

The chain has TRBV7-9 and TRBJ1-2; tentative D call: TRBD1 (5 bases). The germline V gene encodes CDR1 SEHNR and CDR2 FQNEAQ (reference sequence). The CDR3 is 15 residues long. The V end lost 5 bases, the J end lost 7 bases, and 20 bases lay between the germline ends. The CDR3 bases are TGTGCCAGCAGCCGCCCAGGGTTTAGAGTCAGTGGCTACACCTTC. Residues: CASSRPGFRVSGYTF.

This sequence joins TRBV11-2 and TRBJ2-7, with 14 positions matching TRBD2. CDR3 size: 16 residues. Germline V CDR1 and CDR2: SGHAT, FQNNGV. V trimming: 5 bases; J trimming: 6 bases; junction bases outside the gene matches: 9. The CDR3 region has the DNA TGTGCCAGCAGCCCGGGACTAGCGGGAGCTCTCATCGAGCAGTACTTC. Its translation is CASSPGLAGALIEQYF.

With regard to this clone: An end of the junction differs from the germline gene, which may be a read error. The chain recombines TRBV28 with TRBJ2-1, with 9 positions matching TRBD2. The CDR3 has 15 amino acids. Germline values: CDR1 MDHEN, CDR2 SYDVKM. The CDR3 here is CASTLAGVAYNEQFF. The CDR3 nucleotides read TGTGCCAGCACTTTAGCGGGAGTGGCCTACAATGAGCAGTTCTTC.

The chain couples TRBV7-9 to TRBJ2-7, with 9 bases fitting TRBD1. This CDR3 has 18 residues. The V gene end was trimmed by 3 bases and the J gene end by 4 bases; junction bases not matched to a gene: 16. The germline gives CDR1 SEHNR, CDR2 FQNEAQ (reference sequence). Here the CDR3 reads CASSFLGQGTAGSYEQYF. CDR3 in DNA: TGTGCCAGCAGCTTCTTGGGACAGGGTACAGCGGGAAGTTACGAGCAGTACTTC.

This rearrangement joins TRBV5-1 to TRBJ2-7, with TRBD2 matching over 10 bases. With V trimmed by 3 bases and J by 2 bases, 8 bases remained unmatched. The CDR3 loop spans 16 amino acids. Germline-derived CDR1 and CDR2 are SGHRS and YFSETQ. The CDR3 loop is CASSYTASGSPYEQYF. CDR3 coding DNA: TGCGCCAGCAGCTACACCGCTAGCGGGAGCCCCTACGAGCAGTACTTC.

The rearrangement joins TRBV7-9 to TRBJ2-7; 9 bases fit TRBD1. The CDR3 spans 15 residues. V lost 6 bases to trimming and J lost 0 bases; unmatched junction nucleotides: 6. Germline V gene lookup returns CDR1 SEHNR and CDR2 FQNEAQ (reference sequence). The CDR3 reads CASSSRTGDSYEQYF. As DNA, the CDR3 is TGTGCCAGCAGTTCCAGGACAGGGGACTCCTACGAGCAGTACTTC.